Below, 7 T cell receptor beta chains from the same sample are listed, as sequenced in a study of shared clonotypes between healthy human individuals. Clones were sequenced by immunoSEQ multiplex PCR, and TCRdb holds only the in-frame ones, with some missing. The table has roughly 770,000 clones, approximately 96% seen once. Cells designated naive CD8 were CD45RO-negative and were positively selected for CCR7, with terminally differentiated effector memory CD45RA+ cells excluded. The specimen sequenced was naive CD8+ T cells sorted from blood. The receptors originated from a man in his thirties or forties in good health.

A note on this clone: A read error may account for a junction end that differs from germline. This chain links TRBV7-9 with TRBJ1-5; D is unresolved. Germline CDR1 and CDR2: SEHNR and FQNEAQ (reference sequence). This CDR3 is built from 12 residues. CDR3 coding DNA: TGTGCCGGCAGCTTAGGGTATCTGCCCCAGCATTTT. Translation gives CAGSLGYLPQHF.

This rearrangement joins TRBV28 to TRBJ2-7, with D uncertain. This CDR3 contains 13 residues. Germline CDR1 reads MDHEN; CDR2 reads SYDVKM. With 3 bases removed from V and 1 base from J, the gap between germline ends came to 7 bases. Here the CDR3 DNA reads TGTGCCAGCAGTTTCCCTGGATCCTACGAGCAGTACTTC. As protein: CASSFPGSYEQYF.

This chain connects TRBV5-4 to TRBJ2-7; maybe TRBD2 (6 bases). The CDR3 totals 13 residues. V was shortened by 4 bases and J by 4 bases, with 12 bases between the two germline ends. Germline V gene data show CDR1 as SGHNT and CDR2 as YYREEE (reference sequence). The CDR3 region has the DNA TGTGCCAGCAGCCCTGGGGCGGGGTACGAGCAGTACTTC. It specifies CASSPGAGYEQYF. Full variable domain (missing parts from reference TRBV5-4 and TRBJ2-7): ETGVTQSPTHLIKTRGQQVTLRCSSQSGHNTVSWYQQALGQGPQFIFQYYREEENGRGNFPPRFSGLQFPNYSSELNVNALELDDSALYLCASSPGAGYEQYFGPGTRLTVT.

This rearrangement joins TRBV7-9 to TRBJ2-7; D call uncertain. Trimming stripped 0 bases from V and 5 bases from J, with 5 bases between. This CDR3 is 12 amino acids long. Looked up from germline, CDR1 is SEHNR and CDR2 is FQNEAQ (reference sequence). The CDR3 DNA follows: TGTGCCAGCAGCTTAGCGAAAAACGAGCAGTACTTC. As protein: CASSLAKNEQYF.

This chain joins TRBV11-2 and TRBJ2-7, with TRBD1 as a possible D gene (6 bases). Trimming removed 6 bases from V and 4 bases from J, with 13 bases in between. Germline V gives CDR1 SGHAT, CDR2 FQNNGV. The length of the CDR3 is 13 residues. The CDR3 here is CASRGDKRYEQYF. DNA of the CDR3: TGTGCCAGCAGGGGGGACAAGAGATACGAGCAGTACTTC.

The chain joins TRBV29-1 to TRBJ1-2; D uncertain. This CDR3 region has 11 residues. Germline V gene lookup returns CDR1 SQVTM and CDR2 ANQGSEA. Trimming took 3 bases from V and 6 from J, leaving 8 bases between them. In DNA, the CDR3 is TGCAGCGTTGAGGCGAGGAATGGCTACACCTTC. Translating gives CSVEARNGYTF.

The chain joins TRBV27 to TRBJ2-7; 9 nucleotides line up with TRBD1. J lost 2 bases, V lost 4 bases, and 3 bases had no gene match. The CDR3 totals 14 residues. Germline V gene lookup returns CDR1 MNHEY and CDR2 SMNVEV (reference sequence). The CDR3 region is CASSSQGATYEQYF. The CDR3 nucleotides are TGTGCCAGCAGTTCACAGGGGGCCACCTACGAGCAGTACTTC.